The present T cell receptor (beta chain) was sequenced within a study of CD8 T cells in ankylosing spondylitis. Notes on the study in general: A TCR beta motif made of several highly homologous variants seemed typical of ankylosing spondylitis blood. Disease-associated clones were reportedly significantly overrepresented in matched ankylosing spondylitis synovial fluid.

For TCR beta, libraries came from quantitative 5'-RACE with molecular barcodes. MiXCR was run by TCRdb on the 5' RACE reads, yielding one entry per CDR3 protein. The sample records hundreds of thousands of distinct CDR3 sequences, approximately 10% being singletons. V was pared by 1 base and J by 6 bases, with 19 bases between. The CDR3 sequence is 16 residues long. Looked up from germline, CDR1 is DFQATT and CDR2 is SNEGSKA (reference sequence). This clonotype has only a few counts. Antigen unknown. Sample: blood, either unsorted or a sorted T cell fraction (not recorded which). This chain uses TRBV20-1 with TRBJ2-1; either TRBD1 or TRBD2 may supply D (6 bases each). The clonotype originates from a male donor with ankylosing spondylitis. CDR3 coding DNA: TGCAGTGCTAGAGCGGTCCGGGGGCGGACCCCCAATGAGCAGTTCTTC. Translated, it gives CSARAVRGRTPNEQFF.